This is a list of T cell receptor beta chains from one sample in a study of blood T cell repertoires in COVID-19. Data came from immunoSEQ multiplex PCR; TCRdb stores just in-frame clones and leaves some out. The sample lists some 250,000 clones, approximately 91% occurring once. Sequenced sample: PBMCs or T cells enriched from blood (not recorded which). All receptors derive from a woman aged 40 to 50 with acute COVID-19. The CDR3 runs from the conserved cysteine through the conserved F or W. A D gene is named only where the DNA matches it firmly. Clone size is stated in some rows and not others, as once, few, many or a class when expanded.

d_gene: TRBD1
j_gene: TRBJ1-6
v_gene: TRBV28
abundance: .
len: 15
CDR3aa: CASSSGTGVNSPLHF

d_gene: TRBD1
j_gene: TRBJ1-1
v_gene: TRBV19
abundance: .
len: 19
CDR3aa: CASSIDLRTGGLGNTEAFF

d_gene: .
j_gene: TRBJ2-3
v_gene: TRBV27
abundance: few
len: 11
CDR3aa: CASGPGDTQYF

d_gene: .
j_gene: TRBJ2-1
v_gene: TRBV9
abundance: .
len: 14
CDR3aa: CASSEIGGYNEQFF

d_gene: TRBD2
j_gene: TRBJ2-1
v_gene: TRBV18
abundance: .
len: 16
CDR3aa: CASSPLAGSSYNEQFF

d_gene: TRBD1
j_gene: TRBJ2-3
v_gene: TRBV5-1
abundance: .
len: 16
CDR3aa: CASSLEGTAFTDTQYF

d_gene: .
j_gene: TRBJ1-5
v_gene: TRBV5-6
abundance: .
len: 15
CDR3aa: CASSRREVSNQPQHF

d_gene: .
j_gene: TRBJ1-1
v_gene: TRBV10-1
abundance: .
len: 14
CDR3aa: CASREDRLNTEAFF

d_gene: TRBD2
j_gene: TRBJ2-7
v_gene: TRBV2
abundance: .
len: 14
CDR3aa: CASSDRKTSGEQYF

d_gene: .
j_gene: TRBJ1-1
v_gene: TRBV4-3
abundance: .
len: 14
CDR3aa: CASSQGRANTEAFF

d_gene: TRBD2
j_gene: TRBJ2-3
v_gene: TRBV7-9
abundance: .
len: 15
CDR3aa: CASSFTSGSTDTQYF

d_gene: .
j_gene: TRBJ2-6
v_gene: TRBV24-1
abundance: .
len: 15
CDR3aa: CATSDFSAGANVLTF

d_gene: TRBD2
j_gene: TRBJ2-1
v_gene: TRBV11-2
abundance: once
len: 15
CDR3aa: CASSSSGGRGNEQFF

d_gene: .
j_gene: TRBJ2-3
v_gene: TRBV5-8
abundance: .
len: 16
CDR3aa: CASSLVYRVSTDTQYF

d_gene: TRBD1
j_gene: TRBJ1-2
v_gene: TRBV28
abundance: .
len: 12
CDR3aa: CASNRGSYGYTF

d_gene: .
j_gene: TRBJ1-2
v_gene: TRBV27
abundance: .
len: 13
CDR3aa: CASSLRGAYGYTF

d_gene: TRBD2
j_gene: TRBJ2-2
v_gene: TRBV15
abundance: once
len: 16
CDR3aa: CATSRELAGGTGELFF

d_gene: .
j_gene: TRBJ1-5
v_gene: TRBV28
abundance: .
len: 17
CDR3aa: CASSTRGQGVSNQPQHF

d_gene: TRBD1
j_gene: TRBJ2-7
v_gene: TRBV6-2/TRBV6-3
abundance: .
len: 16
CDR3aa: CASSKPGQGRTYEQYF

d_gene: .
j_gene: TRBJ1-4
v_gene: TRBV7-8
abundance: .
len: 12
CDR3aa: CASSSGSEKLFF

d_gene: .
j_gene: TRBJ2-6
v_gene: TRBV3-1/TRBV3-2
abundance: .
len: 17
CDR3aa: CASSQDVRSSGANVLTF

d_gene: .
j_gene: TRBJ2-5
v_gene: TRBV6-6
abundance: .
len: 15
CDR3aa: CASRDRQALQETQYF

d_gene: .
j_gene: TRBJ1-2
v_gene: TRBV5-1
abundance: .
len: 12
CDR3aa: CASSSGQYGYTF

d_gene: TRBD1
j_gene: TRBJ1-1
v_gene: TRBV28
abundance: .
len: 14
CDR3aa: CASSLLGTGFEAFF

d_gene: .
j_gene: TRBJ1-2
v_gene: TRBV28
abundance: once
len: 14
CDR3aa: CASSSHLANYGYTF

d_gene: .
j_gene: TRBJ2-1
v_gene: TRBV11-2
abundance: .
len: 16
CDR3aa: CASIIGGGSTYNEQFF

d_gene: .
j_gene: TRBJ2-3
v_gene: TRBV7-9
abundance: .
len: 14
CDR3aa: CASSSLTGTDTQYF

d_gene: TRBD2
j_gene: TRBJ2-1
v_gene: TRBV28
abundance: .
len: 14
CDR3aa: CASSLLRGANEQFF

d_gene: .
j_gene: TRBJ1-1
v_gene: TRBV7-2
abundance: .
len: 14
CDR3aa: CASSPTRGLAEAFF

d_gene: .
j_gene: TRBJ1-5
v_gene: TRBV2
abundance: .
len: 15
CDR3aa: CASSRRDYQDQPQHF

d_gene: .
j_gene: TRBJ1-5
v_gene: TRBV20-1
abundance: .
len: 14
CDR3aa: CSASAGGSNQPQHF

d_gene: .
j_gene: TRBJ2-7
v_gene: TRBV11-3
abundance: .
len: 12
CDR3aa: CASSLGGAEQYF

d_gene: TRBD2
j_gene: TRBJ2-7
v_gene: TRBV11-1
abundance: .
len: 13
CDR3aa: CASSVAGADEQYF

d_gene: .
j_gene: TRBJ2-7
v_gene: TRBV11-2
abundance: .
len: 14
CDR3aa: CASSLGAGTYEQYF

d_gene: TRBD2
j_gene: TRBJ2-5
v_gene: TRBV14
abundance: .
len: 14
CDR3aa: CASSHLAGAETQYF

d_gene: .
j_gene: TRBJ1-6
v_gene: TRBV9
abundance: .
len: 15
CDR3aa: CASSVQDHYNSPLHF

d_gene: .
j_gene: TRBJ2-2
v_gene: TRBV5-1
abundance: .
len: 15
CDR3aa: CASSPQLLNTGELFF

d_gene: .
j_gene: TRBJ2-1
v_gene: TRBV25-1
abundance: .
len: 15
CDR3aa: CASSRGSEVYNEQFF

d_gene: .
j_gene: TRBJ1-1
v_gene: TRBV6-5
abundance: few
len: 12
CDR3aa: CASSYGGSEAFF

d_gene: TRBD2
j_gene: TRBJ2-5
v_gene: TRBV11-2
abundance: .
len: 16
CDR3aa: CASSRGGLATKETQYF

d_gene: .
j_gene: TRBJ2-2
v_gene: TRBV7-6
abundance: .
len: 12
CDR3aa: CASSLALGELFF

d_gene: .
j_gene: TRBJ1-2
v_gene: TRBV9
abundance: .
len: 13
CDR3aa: CASSVVPGWGYTF

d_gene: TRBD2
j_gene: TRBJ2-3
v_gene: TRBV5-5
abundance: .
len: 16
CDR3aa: CASSSLAGSITDTQYF

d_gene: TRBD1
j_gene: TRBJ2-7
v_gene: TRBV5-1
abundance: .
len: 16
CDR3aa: CASSGTAGTGVYEQYF

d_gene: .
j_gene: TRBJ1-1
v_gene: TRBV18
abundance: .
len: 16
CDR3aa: CASSPGQGQVNTEAFF

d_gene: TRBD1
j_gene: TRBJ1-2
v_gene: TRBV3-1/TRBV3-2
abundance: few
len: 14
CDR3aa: CASSQDRGSYGYTF

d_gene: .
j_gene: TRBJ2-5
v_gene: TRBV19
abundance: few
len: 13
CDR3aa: CASSGARGETQYF

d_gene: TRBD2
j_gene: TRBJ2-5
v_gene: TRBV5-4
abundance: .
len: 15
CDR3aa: CASSSPGLAQETQYF

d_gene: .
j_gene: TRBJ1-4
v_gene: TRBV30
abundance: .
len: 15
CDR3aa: CAWSPDRIRNEKLFF

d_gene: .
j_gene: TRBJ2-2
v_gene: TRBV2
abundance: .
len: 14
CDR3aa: CASSLTANTGELFF

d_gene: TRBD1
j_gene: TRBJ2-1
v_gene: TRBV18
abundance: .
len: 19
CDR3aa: CASSPQRTGRNSPYNEQFF

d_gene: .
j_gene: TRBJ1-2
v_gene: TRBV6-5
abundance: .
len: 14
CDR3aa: CASSYSLVSNGYTF

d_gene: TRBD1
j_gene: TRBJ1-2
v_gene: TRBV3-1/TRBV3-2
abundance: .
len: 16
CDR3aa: CASSPLSRDRVGGYTF

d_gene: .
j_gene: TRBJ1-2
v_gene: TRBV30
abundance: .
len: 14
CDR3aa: CAWSLGRVNYGYTF